This entry concerns a single T cell receptor (beta chain). The target of this receptor is not known. Base qualities were left out, and no much larger clone turns up one base away. Libraries were constructed by the immunoSEQ multiplex PCR assay. For the multiplex PCR, a mixture combining 60 forward primers for TCR Vbeta segments and 13 reverse primers for TCR Jbeta segments was used. The CDR3 region of rearranged TCR beta genes was amplified from genomic DNA with a multiplex PCR assay. The Illumina HiSeq System was used to sequence the amplified TCR beta libraries as 87-base-pair reads. The authors' analysis ran thus. In a later analysis, tens of millions of unique TCR beta chains were counted across the 500 to 700 repertoires, and some 10 million of these chains were shared by at least two donors. To remove PCR and sequencing errors, raw reads were error-corrected and collapsed into unique sequences using a nearest-neighbor algorithm that merged closely related sequences. Alignment of CDR3 sequences to IMGT reference sequences was used to assign V, D and J gene segments. For a sequence to be retained, a match of at least six nucleotides was required to both a V gene segment and a J gene segment. Rearrangements were called productive when the CDR3 lacked stop codons and stayed in frame with V and J; all others were non-productive. CDR3 was defined by IMGT convention, running from the second conserved V-encoded cysteine to the conserved J-encoded phenylalanine. The earlier analysis of about 610 of the donors excluded sequences that lacked an unambiguous match to a single V gene segment. An earlier analysis of some 610 of the donors called V segments functional above 56.7% productive rearrangements and segregating when the between-donor standard deviation exceeded 5%. A statistical classification framework was built for diagnosing cytomegalovirus status from the catalog of TCR beta chain sequences. In a later analysis, TCR nucleotide sequences were compared against IMGT/GENE-DB human TR gene sequences so that V and J genes could be assigned. The TCRdist pipeline was used in a later analysis to assign CDR3 sequences and most-parsimonious VDJ recombination scenarios. In a later analysis, every TCR beta chain was defined by the combination of its CDR3 amino acid sequence and its V-gene family, and reads without a unique V-gene family were dropped. To address suspected cross-contamination and a sequencing artifact, a later analysis removed around 590 highly shared, low-generation-probability nucleotide sequences. A later analysis calculated a clonal expansion index for each public chain from normalized within-repertoire ranks of inferred template counts. A later analysis computed generation probabilities with a VDJ recombination model fitted to out-of-frame rearrangements, and checked the results against IGoR. In a later analysis, TCR-TCR, TCR-HLA and TCR-CMV co-occurrence was scored with hypergeometric tests, and a repertoire-size bias correction was applied to TCR pairs. False discovery rates were estimated in a later analysis by permuting HLA or CMV assignments 20 times. A later analysis grouped co-occurring TCRs with DBSCAN, adding TCRdist sequence similarity when clustering within HLA-allele-positive subsets. Repertoires with fewer than 30,000 or more than 120,000 public chains were left out of co-occurrence clustering, as were five repertoires with anomalous nucleotide sharing. TCRdb's version of the immuneACCESS table is confined to in-frame rearrangements and falls short of the full clone set. An unresolved V gene accounts for under half of the shortfall where checked; the remainder is of unknown origin. The V and J calls and clone size were taken over from that table, and D and trimming were inferred from the DNA. The sample table records fewer than 90,000 clones; approximately 70% of these occur just once. The top ten clones comprise more than 8% of the sample.

The cohort was made up of 500 to 850 healthy bone marrow donors. At the time of sampling, every cohort member was nominally healthy, though immune exposures that went unrecorded were likely present. The donor tested CMV seropositive, placing the donor among the approximately 290 seropositive members of the cohort. A peripheral blood sample was provided by each donor, and peripheral blood mononuclear cells were used for TCR beta sequencing. Genomic DNA was extracted from the blood cell samples with the Qiagen DNeasy Blood Extraction Kit. This sample is part of a study of cytomegalovirus exposure and HLA in healthy donors (TCRdb year 2017). Regarding the research as a whole: According to an earlier analysis of around 600 of the donors, roughly 180 million T cells yielded some 110 million unique TCR beta sequences and 276 Gb of sequence data. An early release that covered some 630 HLA-typed donors contained 300 to 350 gigabases of sequencing data and about 84 million unique TCR sequences. Of the roughly 400 genotyped donors, less than 90% were placed in the genetic ancestry cluster associated with self-reported Caucasian donors. The study was designed to test whether signatures of past pathogen exposure could be identified by cataloging public T cell receptors. The T cell repertoires of several hundred subjects were profiled by immunosequencing and related to cytomegalovirus serostatus. In addition to the first cohort of approximately 650 subjects, a separate validation cohort of about 120 different subjects was used. To predict cytomegalovirus infection status, the study brought together high-throughput TCR immunosequencing, statistical association of individual TCRs with disease status, and machine learning. A later analysis re-examined previously published TCR beta repertoires from roughly 650 donors and added high-resolution HLA genotyping to investigate patterns of TCR occurrence. Rather than using new phenotypic data, the later analysis identified candidate immune exposures from TCR beta sequences and from how often those sequences occurred across donors. An earlier analysis of 450 to 750 of the donors used high-throughput TCR beta sequencing to judge whether each TCR beta V gene segment behaved as functional or pseudogenic. Donor age, sex, ethnicity and CMV serostatus were compiled together with the repertoire data. A later genetic analysis used genome-wide SNP genotypes for about 65% of the roughly 670 donors, treating that subset as a discovery cohort. Every discovery cohort repertoire had been produced on one sequencing platform. HLA typing included class I and class II loci at four-digit resolution. Typing coverage differed by locus: A, B, C, DRB1 and DQB1 were typed in roughly 620-640 donors, DQA1 in around 500, DPA1 in 600 to 610, and DPB1 in 450 to 480. Roughly 5 DR-DQ haplotypes were handled as single units for association and clustering, since linkage in the cohort was strong. Among about 400 genotyped donors of the cohort, an average of around 220,000 unique TCR beta nucleotide sequences was sequenced per donor, of which 15% to 20% were non-productive.

Trimming accounts for 3 bases at V and 5 bases at J, while the number of junction bases matched to no gene is 6. The CDR3 covers 14 residues, taking in both the cysteine and the phenylalanine. The entry retains the CDR3 DNA only, 42 bases that are in frame from base 1. According to the germline V gene, CDR1 reads SGHTS and CDR2 reads YDEGEE. The study at large found these results: Compared with equally common non-associated chains, HLA-associated TCR beta chains in a later analysis were more clonally expanded and had lower generation probabilities. In a later analysis, several top co-occurrence clusters were reported to appear linked to parvovirus B19, influenza, CMV and Epstein-Barr virus. Some 15 rarely observed V segments, including chromosome 9 orphons, were excluded from the earlier analysis of about 500 of the donors because counts were too low. A later analysis found that most CMV-associated TCR beta chains appeared HLA-restricted, with HLA associations seemingly driven largely by CMV exposure. In both the original and validation cohorts, the classifier was reported to diagnose cytomegalovirus status with high specificity and sensitivity. In vitro tests confirmed that three of the cytomegalovirus-associated TCR beta chains recognize cytomegalovirus antigens. A later genetic analysis reported fewer N-insertions in productive TCRs among donors in an Asian-associated ancestry cluster than the roughly 700-donor mean. When HLA alleles, especially DR and DQ, strongly co-occurred, TCR associations were difficult to assign to individual alleles. Some IMGT-functional V segments, including TRBV6-2 and TRBV6-3, could not be distinguished by the 87-base-pair reads and were therefore excluded. Only TCR beta chains were sequenced in this cohort, and the absence of alpha or paired-chain data limited detectable features. V-gene and J-gene trimming of TCR beta chains was associated with a missense DCLRE1C variant in a later genetic analysis, and the association was replicated in an independent cohort. The authors suggested that the approach could potentially be generalized to other disease states and immunological phenotypes. A cluster of highly shared sequence variants was judged likely to represent a technical artifact of the sequencing pipeline. Immune exposure information for the cohort was limited to CMV serostatus. Specific HLA alleles were associated with 16,951 TCR beta sequences at a false discovery rate of 0.05 in a later analysis. An earlier analysis of some 560 of the donors showed that most TCR beta V segments appeared in productive rearrangements either about 90% or about 30% of the time, which broadly matched IMGT annotations. A further reported finding was that TCR beta sequences accurately predicted the HLA-A and HLA-B alleles for most subjects in the first cohort. The presence/absence analyses assumed that sequencing depth was roughly uniform across donors, and that assumption may not be true. In the study, approximately 160 TCR beta chains were listed as associated with cytomegalovirus. Most TCR sequences were seen in very few donors, while some public TCRs were found in many individuals. Because HLA typing was unavailable for some donors at each locus, only the typed subset was used in association tests. Correlated functional status among segregating V segments might be attributable to linkage disequilibrium, but an unknown experimental factor could not be ruled out. A later analysis found that TCR association rates varied across HLA loci, with DRB1 alleles showing the most associated TCRs and HLA-C alleles the fewest.

This TCR was sampled from a woman aged 45 to 65 in good health and CMV-seropositive. Material for sequencing was PBMCs. This sequence uses TRBV5-8 and TRBJ1-2, and 8 bases in between align with TRBD1. The sequenced DNA: TGTGCCAGCAGCTCCCGGACAGGGACTTATGGCTACACCTTC. Its coded protein is CASSSRTGTYGYTF.